This TCR beta chain was sequenced during a study of shared clonotypes between healthy human individuals. Sorted-subset replicate PCR reactions contained approximately 190 ng DNA, corresponding to about 30,000 T cell genomes. Some clones are missing from TCRdb's copy, which holds only in-frame ones; the method was immunoSEQ multiplex PCR. The table lists around 690,000 clones, roughly 87% of them singletons. CDR3 length: 14 residues. The V gene lost 5 bases and the J gene lost 5 bases, with 12 bases spanning the gap. Germline V gene data show CDR1 as MGHDK and CDR2 as SYGVNS. The sequence derives from a man aged 18 to 30 in good health. Some clones in this sample may be carry-over from other donors' samples. V usage is TRBV25-1 and J usage is TRBJ1-4, with D unclear. Sequences were obtained from memory CD8+ T cells from PBMCs. The subset is: CD45RO+ cells pooled with CCR7-negative TemRA cells. The CDR3 loop is CASSSPGWNEKLFF. Here the CDR3 DNA reads TGTGCCAGCAGTAGCCCGGGGTGGAATGAAAAACTGTTTTTT.